A single sample is the source of the 13 T cell receptor beta chains below, sequenced in a study of blood T cell repertoires in COVID-19. Sequencing was performed with immunoSEQ multiplex PCR; in TCRdb, only in-frame clones are kept and a portion is missing. The table shows 140,000 to 150,000 clones, with more than 65% occurring only once. The sequenced sample consisted of peripheral blood. Every receptor here comes from a man aged 55-75 years with acute or convalescent COVID-19.

The chain uses TRBV19 and TRBJ2-2; weak D call: TRBD1 (8 bases). CDR3 length: 13 residues. Germline V CDR1 and CDR2: LNHDA, SQIVND (reference sequence). The germline V and J ends were trimmed by 4 bases and 7 bases, with 10 bases remaining between them. CDR3 loop: CASSNRGGGELFF. The CDR3, as DNA: TGTGCCAGTAGTAACAGGGGGGGCGGGGAGCTGTTTTTT.

For the CDR3, the DNA is TGTGCCAGTACCCCCGCCGGGAGCCCCACAGATACGCAGTATTTT. Translation gives CASTPAGSPTDTQYF. The V gene is TRBV19, the J gene TRBJ2-3; tentatively, D is TRBD2 (6 bases). Germline CDR1 and CDR2: LNHDA and SQIVND (reference sequence). This CDR3 comprises 15 residues. V shed 7 bases and J shed 2 bases, with 16 bases lying between them.

The V gene is TRBV2, the J gene TRBJ1-4; the D gene is possibly TRBD1 (6 bases). Germline V lookup: CDR1 SNHLY, CDR2 FYNNEI. V was cut by 6 bases and J by 5 bases, with 19 bases left in between. The CDR3 runs 16 residues. The CDR3: CASSQHENRENEKLFF. The DNA for the CDR3 is TGTGCCAGCAGCCAGCATGAGAACAGGGAAAATGAAAAACTGTTTTTT.

This chain joins TRBV18 and TRBJ1-2, with 7 bases aligning to TRBD1. The CDR3 contains 15 residues. J lost 8 bases, V lost 3 bases, and 12 bases had no gene match. CDR1 KGHSH and CDR2 LQKENI come from the germline V gene. As DNA, the CDR3 is TGTGCCAGCTCACCGGGAGTCGAACAGGGGAACGGCTACACCTTC. Encoded protein: CASSPGVEQGNGYTF.

The chain has TRBV28 and TRBJ2-7; maybe TRBD1 (6 bases). The germline V and J ends were trimmed by 3 bases and 5 bases, with 17 bases remaining between them. CDR3 length: 15 residues. The germline V gene has CDR1 MDHEN and CDR2 SYDVKM. The CDR3 loop reads CASSFPQDSRDEQYF. For the CDR3, the DNA is TGTGCCAGCAGTTTTCCCCAGGACAGCCGTGACGAGCAGTACTTC.

At least ten counts were recorded for this clone. J is TRBJ2-3 and V is TRBV5-1; possibly TRBD1 for D (6 bases). V gave up 2 bases and J gave up 2 bases, with 15 bases separating them. This CDR3 comprises 16 residues. Germline values: CDR1 SGHRS, CDR2 YFSETQ. DNA of the CDR3: TGCGCCAGCAGCTTATGGCCCCAGGGGCCCACAGATACGCAGTATTTT. Encoded protein: CASSLWPQGPTDTQYF.

The gene calls are TRBV6-2 or TRBV6-3 and TRBJ2-1, with 9 nucleotides matching TRBD2. The CDR3 covers 15 residues. Germline CDR1 MNHEY, CDR2 SVGEGT. The V gene end was trimmed by 5 bases and the J gene end by 4 bases; junction bases not matched to a gene: 6. This CDR3 is CASSSWTSEYNEQFF. The CDR3 DNA sequence: TGTGCCAGCAGTAGCTGGACTAGCGAGTACAATGAGCAGTTCTTC.

This clone occurred once. This chain uses TRBV5-6 with TRBJ2-1, with D perhaps TRBD1 (6 bases). From germline, CDR1 is SGHDT and CDR2 YYEEEE. The CDR3 totals 19 residues. The V gene lost 4 bases and the J gene lost 8 bases, with 31 bases spanning the gap. The CDR3 loop is CASSPGGSGAQGIGHEQFF. In DNA, the CDR3 is TGTGCCAGCAGCCCTGGAGGCTCAGGGGCCCAGGGGATAGGGCATGAGCAGTTCTTC.

This clone was detected only a few times. V usage is TRBV5-1 and J usage is TRBJ1-5; a weak D match, TRBD1 (5 bases). CDR1 is SGHRS, CDR2 YFSETQ, per germline. The CDR3 length is 15 residues. Between the trimmed V and J ends, which lost 0 bases and 2 bases, there was a span of 9 bases. The CDR3 spells CASSLGTQGNQPQHF. The CDR3 region has the DNA TGCGCCAGCAGCTTGGGTACACAGGGCAATCAGCCCCAGCATTTT.

The rearrangement joins TRBV4-1 to TRBJ1-2; possibly TRBD1 for D (6 bases). The germline V gene has CDR1 MGHRA and CDR2 YSYEKL. The CDR3 length is 15 residues. Trimming stripped 0 bases from V and 4 bases from J, with 12 bases between. The CDR3 loop reads CASSQDRGGTYGYTF. The CDR3 region has the DNA TGCGCCAGCAGCCAAGATCGTGGGGGCACCTATGGCTACACCTTC.

The chain employs TRBV18 and TRBJ1-2, with TRBD1 matching 8 bases. Germline loops: CDR1 KGHSH, CDR2 LQKENI. V lost 2 bases, J lost 2 bases, and 4 bases stayed unmatched. The CDR3 spans 15 residues. CDR3 residues: CASSPLDRANYGYTF. The CDR3 DNA reads TGTGCCAGCTCACCATTGGACAGGGCCAACTATGGCTACACCTTC.

This clone was seen a single time. This chain's CDR3 is CAISGLFAASTDTQYF. In nucleotides, the CDR3 is TGTGCCATCAGTGGCCTTTTTGCGGCTAGCACAGATACGCAGTATTTT. The chain joins TRBV10-3 to TRBJ2-3; D uncertain. Between the trimmed V and J ends, which lost 4 bases and 0 bases, there was a span of 14 bases. Germline V gene lookup returns CDR1 ENHRY and CDR2 SYGVKD. The CDR3 is 16 amino acids.

V gene TRBV15 combines with J gene TRBJ2-4; a weak D match, TRBD1 (6 bases). Germline-derived CDR1 and CDR2 are LNHNV and YYDKDF (reference sequence). Deletions cut 1 base from V and 7 bases from J, with 11 bases between. This CDR3 contains 14 residues. The CDR3 reads CATSRVQGSNIQYF. In DNA, the CDR3 is TGTGCCACCAGCAGAGTTCAGGGGAGTAACATTCAGTACTTC. The variable domain in full, completed from reference TRBV15 and TRBJ2-4, reads DAMVIQNPRYQVTQFGKPVTLSCSQTLNHNVMYWYQQKSSQAPKLLFHYYDKDFNNEADTPDNFQSRRPNTSFCFLDIRSPGLGDTAMYLCATSRVQGSNIQYFGAGTRLSVL.